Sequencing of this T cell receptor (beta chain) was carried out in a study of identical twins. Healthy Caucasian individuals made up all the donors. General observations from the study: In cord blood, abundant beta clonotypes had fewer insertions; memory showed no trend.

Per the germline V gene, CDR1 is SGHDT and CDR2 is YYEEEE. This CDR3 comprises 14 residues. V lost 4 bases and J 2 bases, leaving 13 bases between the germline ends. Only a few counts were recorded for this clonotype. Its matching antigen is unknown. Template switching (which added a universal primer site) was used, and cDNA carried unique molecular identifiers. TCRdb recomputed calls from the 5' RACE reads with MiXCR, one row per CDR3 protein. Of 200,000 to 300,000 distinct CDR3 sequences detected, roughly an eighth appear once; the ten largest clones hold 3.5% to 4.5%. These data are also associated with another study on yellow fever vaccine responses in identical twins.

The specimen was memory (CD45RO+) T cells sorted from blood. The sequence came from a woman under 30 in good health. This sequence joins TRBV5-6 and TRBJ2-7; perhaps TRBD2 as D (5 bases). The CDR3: CASSLTGYTYEQYF. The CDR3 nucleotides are TGTGCCAGCAGCCTAACGGGGTACACCTACGAGCAGTACTTC.